Listed below are T cell receptor beta chains from one sample, sequenced in a study of blood T cell repertoires in COVID-19. Profiled with immunoSEQ multiplex PCR; TCRdb holds only in-frame clones, not every one. Here the sample spans 130,000 to 150,000 clones, about 86% being singletons. The source material was peripheral blood. These receptors were obtained from a woman aged 45 to 65 with active or convalescent COVID-19. Each CDR3 is given with its conserved first and last residue. Fields, in order: V gene, clone size, D gene, J gene, CDR3 DNA, CDR3 protein. The D gene is left open where the match is weak. Expanded clones get a size class; other rows say once, few or many, or leave the size out.

TRBV9,NA,NA,TRBJ2-1,TGTGCCAGCAGCCCCGACAGTTACAATGAGCAGTTCTTC,CASSPDSYNEQFF
TRBV6-5,NA,TRBD1,TRBJ1-2,TGTGCCACTCGACAGGGCTGGGAAGGCTACACCTTC,CATRQGWEGYTF
TRBV11-3,once,TRBD1,TRBJ2-1,TGTGCCAGCAGCACCCAACCGGGACAGGGCAGTGAGCAGTTCTTC,CASSTQPGQGSEQFF
TRBV18,NA,NA,TRBJ1-1,TGTGCCAGCTCACCACGTGAGATACCTGAAGCTTTCTTT,CASSPREIPEAFF
TRBV11-3,NA,NA,TRBJ1-1,TGTGCCAGCAGCTTAGGCGCAGGGAACACTGAAGCTTTCTTT,CASSLGAGNTEAFF
TRBV10-1,NA,NA,TRBJ2-2,TGCGCCAGCAGTGATCGCGCCAATAAGGAGCTGTTTTTT,CASSDRANKELFF
TRBV7-9,NA,TRBD1,TRBJ1-4,TGTGCCAGCAGCTTAGGGGACAGAAGCAATGAAAAACTGTTTTTT,CASSLGDRSNEKLFF
TRBV5-4,NA,TRBD2,TRBJ2-5,TGTGCCAGCAGCTTGGTGGGACTAGCGATACAAGAGACCCAGTACTTC,CASSLVGLAIQETQYF
TRBV5-1,once,NA,TRBJ1-3,TGCGCCAGCAGCTTGGAGGGTTGGGACACCTCTGGAAACACCATATATTTT,CASSLEGWDTSGNTIYF
TRBV5-5,NA,TRBD2,TRBJ2-3,TGTGCCAGCAGCTTCGGGCTAGCGGGCGTAACAGATACGCAGTATTTT,CASSFGLAGVTDTQYF
TRBV18,NA,NA,TRBJ2-1,TGTGCCAGCTCACCATTAAGCGGAGCCTACAATGAGCAGTTCTTC,CASSPLSGAYNEQFF
TRBV4-3,NA,TRBD2,TRBJ2-2,TGCGCCAGCAGCCAACCGGGACTAGACATCACCGGGGAGCTGTTTTTT,CASSQPGLDITGELFF
TRBV7-6,NA,NA,TRBJ2-5,TGTGCCAGCAGCTTGTATCAAGGAGCTGCCAAAGAGACCCAGTACTTC,CASSLYQGAAKETQYF
TRBV5-1,once,TRBD1,TRBJ2-7,TGCGCCAGCAGCTTGGACGGGACAGAGACCTACGAGCAGTACTTC,CASSLDGTETYEQYF
TRBV11-2,NA,NA,TRBJ2-7,TGTGCCAGCAGCTCGAGCGGATCCTACGAGCAGTACTTC,CASSSSGSYEQYF
TRBV12-3/TRBV12-4,NA,NA,TRBJ1-3,TGTGCCAGCACCCCTGTCGGAAACACCATATATTTT,CASTPVGNTIYF
TRBV6-2/TRBV6-3,NA,TRBD1,TRBJ2-3,TGTGCCAGCAGTTATAGGGGGCAGAGTACAGATACGCAGTATTTT,CASSYRGQSTDTQYF
TRBV29-1,NA,NA,TRBJ1-4,TGCAGCGCCTCACTAGGGGGATGGGATGAAAAACTGTTTTTT,CSASLGGWDEKLFF
TRBV9,NA,NA,TRBJ1-1,TGTGCCAGCAGCGTAGAGCCCTACGAGGAAGCTTTCTTT,CASSVEPYEEAFF
TRBV6-6,NA,TRBD2,TRBJ2-3,TGTGCCAGCAGCCCAGGACTAGCGGGGGACACAGATACGCAGTATTTT,CASSPGLAGDTDTQYF
TRBV9,NA,TRBD1,TRBJ2-3,TGTGCCAGCAGCCCCGGGGACAGCCTCACAGATACGCAGTATTTT,CASSPGDSLTDTQYF